This TCR beta chain derives from a study of T cell repertoires in cytomegalovirus infection. Each CDR3 protein gets one entry after TCRdb re-called the reads with MiXCR. The sample carries around 750,000 distinct CDR3 sequences, approximately 29% recorded once. The trim removed 4 bases at V and 3 bases at J, leaving 11 bases unmatched. This CDR3 contains 17 residues. Germline CDR1 and CDR2: LGHNA and YNFKEQ. This clonotype was detected a few times. As yet, its antigen is unknown. The chain has TRBV4-2 and TRBJ1-5, with 8 bases fitting TRBD1. The sequence derives from a human donor in good health (CMV status not recorded). Some clones in this sample may be carry-over from other donors' samples. The material was cultured CD8+ T cells from PBMCs, obtained from culture after CMV antigen stimulation. The CDR3 region has the DNA TGTGCCAGCAGCCCAAGAACCGGGACAGGTCCCAATCAGCCCCAGCATTTT. Translation: CASSPRTGTGPNQPQHF.